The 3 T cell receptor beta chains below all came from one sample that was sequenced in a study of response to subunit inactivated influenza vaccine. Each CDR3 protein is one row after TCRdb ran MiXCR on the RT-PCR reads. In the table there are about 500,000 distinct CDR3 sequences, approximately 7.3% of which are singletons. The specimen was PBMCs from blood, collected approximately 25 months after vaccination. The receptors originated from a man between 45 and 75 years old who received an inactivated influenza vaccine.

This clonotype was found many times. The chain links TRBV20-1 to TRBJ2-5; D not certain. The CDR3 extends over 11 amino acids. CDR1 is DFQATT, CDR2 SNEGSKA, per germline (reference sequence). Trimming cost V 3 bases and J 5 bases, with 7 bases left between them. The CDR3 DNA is TGCAGTGCTAGTGATTGGGAGACCCAGTACTTC. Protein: CSASDWETQYF.

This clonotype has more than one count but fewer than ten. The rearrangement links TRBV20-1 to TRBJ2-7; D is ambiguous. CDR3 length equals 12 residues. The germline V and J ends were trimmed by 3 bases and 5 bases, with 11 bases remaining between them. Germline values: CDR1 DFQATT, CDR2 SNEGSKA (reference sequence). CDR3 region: CSASGRANEQYF. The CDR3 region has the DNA TGCAGTGCTAGTGGAAGGGCCAACGAGCAGTACTTC.

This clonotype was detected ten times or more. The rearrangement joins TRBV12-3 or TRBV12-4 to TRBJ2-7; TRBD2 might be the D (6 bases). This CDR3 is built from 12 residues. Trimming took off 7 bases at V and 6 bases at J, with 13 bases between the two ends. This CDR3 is CASTLGGREQYF. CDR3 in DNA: TGTGCCAGCACCTTGGGGGGTCGCGAGCAGTACTTC.